This T cell receptor (beta chain) was sequenced during a study of blood T cell repertoires in COVID-19. Across the study: The study drew acute and convalescent COVID-19 samples from the United States, Italy and Spain. In each case, the material was cDNA or gDNA derived from T cells, B-cell-depleted T cells, or PBMCs.

The germline CDR1 and CDR2 sequences are MDHEN and SYDVKM. The CDR3 runs 13 residues. Trimming took 8 bases from V and 3 from J; bases not matched to a gene: 5. Original processing notes: Nucleated cell number was recorded as an estimate derived from reference gene primer amplification. Clones were read by immunoSEQ multiplex PCR, and TCRdb kept only the in-frame ones, dropping some. V, J and clone size were drawn from that table, and D and trimming were deduced from the DNA. The sample consists of about 180,000 clones, approximately 88% of them appearing once. While infection was still active, Seattle patients were enrolled and then followed longitudinally.

Input material: peripheral blood. The TCR sequence derives from a woman aged 35 to 49 with COVID-19, enrolled during active disease. The chain carries TRBV28 and TRBJ2-7, with 9 bases lining up with TRBD1. As DNA, the CDR3 is TGTGCCAGCGTCGGGACAGGGCGCTACGAGCAGTACTTC. It specifies CASVGTGRYEQYF.